The 7 T cell receptor beta chains given below trace back to one sample, sequenced in a study of cytotoxic CD8 clonotypes in ibrutinib-treated CLL. The table came from immunoSEQ multiplex PCR; TCRdb's copy has only in-frame clones and leaves some out. The profile shows around 26,000 clones, 65% to 90% of them singletons. Sequencing used PBMCs, obtained after 24 months of ibrutinib treatment. The receptors shown here come from a human donor with chronic lymphocytic leukemia.

The CDR3 DNA is TGCGCCAGCAGCGCCCGGACAGGGCTGGGGGACACTGAAGCTTTCTTT. Its translation: CASSARTGLGDTEAFF. The rearrangement uses TRBV5-1 and TRBJ1-1, with 8 bases matching TRBD1. This CDR3 spans 16 amino acids. Germline loops: CDR1 SGHRS, CDR2 YFSETQ. The V segment lost 4 bases and the J segment 3 bases; nucleotides outside the gene matches: 11. The full variable domain, completed using reference TRBV5-1 and TRBJ1-1, is KAGVTQTPRYLIKTRGQQVTLSCSPISGHRSVSWYQQTPGQGLQFLFEYFSETQRNKGNFPGRFSGRQFSNSRSEMNVSTLELGDSALYLCASSARTGLGDTEAFFGQGTRLTVV.

This clone has only one observation. The rearrangement uses TRBV23-1 and TRBJ1-1, with D maybe TRBD1 (5 bases). TRBV23-1 is an open reading frame whose function is uncertain. V lost 0 bases, J lost 3 bases, and 14 bases lay in between. CDR3 length equals 16 residues. The CDR3 spells CASSQSNTAGDTEAFF. The CDR3 DNA follows: TGCGCCAGCAGTCAATCGAACACGGCGGGGGACACTGAAGCTTTCTTT.

V and J are TRBV6-6 and TRBJ1-5; no reliable D call. Germline V gives CDR1 MNHNY, CDR2 SVGAGI (reference sequence). The CDR3 consists of 13 residues. With 7 bases removed from V and 2 bases from J, the gap between germline ends came to 9 bases. The CDR3 nucleotides are TGTGCCAGCACCCTACAAGGCAATCAGCCCCAGCATTTT. Translated, it gives CASTLQGNQPQHF.

The table lists this clone with a few counts. This chain joins TRBV7-6 and TRBJ1-6; 8 nucleotides line up with TRBD1. This CDR3 has 17 amino acids. The V gene's germline CDR1 is SGHVS and CDR2 FNYEAQ. Germline trimming cut 1 base from V and 8 bases from J; bases unmatched to any gene: 10. CDR3 sequence reads: CASSLVARDRFDSPLHF. In nucleotides, the CDR3 is TGTGCCAGCAGCTTAGTGGCCCGGGACAGGTTTGATTCACCCCTCCACTTT.

The chain links TRBV10-3 to TRBJ1-6; possibly TRBD1 for D (5 bases). The CDR3 runs 14 residues. V was trimmed by 6 bases and J by 8 bases, leaving 14 bases between them. From germline, CDR1 is ENHRY and CDR2 SYGVKD. CDR3 coding DNA: TGTGCCATCAGCGGGGACGATCTAGATTCACCCCTCCACTTT. Protein product: CAISGDDLDSPLHF.

The chain uses TRBV2 and TRBJ2-5; 8 bases match TRBD1. Germline assignment: CDR1 SNHLY and CDR2 FYNNEI. The CDR3 consists of 14 residues. V was pared by 6 bases and J by 5 bases, with 8 bases of the junction left unmatched. The CDR3: CASRERTGRETQYF. The CDR3 DNA sequence: TGTGCCAGCAGGGAAAGGACAGGGCGGGAGACCCAGTACTTC.

The chain uses TRBV28 and TRBJ2-2, with 8 bases lining up with TRBD1. V dropped 8 bases and J dropped 4; count of bases not matched to a gene: 9. CDR1 and CDR2 (germline): MDHEN, SYDVKM. This CDR3 spans 15 amino acids. CDR3 nucleotides: TGTGCCAGCGGGGAGACAGGGGTTACCACCGGGGAGCTGTTTTTT. Translated: CASGETGVTTGELFF.